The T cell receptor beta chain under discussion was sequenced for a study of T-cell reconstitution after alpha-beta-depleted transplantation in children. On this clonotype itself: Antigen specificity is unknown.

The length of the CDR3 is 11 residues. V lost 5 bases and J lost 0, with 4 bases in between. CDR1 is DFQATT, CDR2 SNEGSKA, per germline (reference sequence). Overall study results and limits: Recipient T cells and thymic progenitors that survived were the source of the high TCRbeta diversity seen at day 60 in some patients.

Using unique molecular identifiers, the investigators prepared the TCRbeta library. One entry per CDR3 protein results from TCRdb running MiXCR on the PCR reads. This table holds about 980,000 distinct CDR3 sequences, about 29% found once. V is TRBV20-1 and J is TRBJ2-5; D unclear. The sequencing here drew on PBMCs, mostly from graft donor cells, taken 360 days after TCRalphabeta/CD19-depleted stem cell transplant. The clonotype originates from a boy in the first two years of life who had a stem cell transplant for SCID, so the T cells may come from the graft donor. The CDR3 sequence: CSAQHQETQYF. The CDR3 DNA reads TGCAGTGCTCAACACCAAGAGACCCAGTACTTC.